The clone carrying this TCR beta chain was seen only once. The target antigen is unknown. The time point is: blood 4 weeks post-SBRT, at nephrectomy. Stated treatment: 15 Gy SBRT to primary tumor, nephrectomy 4 weeks later. Nephrectomy followed 15 Gy stereotactic body radiation by 4 weeks. Radiation-treated patients gave blood at baseline, week 2 and week 4. The V gene end was trimmed by 0 bases and the J gene end by 2 bases; junction bases not matched to a gene: 5. The CDR3 has 17 amino acids. Germline assignment: CDR1 SGHRS and CDR2 YFSETQ. Produced via immunoSEQ multiplex PCR; TCRdb's table is partial and in-frame only. Among around 180,000 clones, 88% were seen once, and the ten largest hold around 11%. This specimen belongs to a study of radiation and T cells in renal cell carcinoma. Broader study findings: In blood, top tumor clones expanded by 2 weeks, shrinking by 4. Without pretreatment biopsies, baseline tumor clonotype presence was undetermined.

Sample: blood, taken from a patient whose treatment included radiotherapy and nephrectomy. The genes are TRBV5-1 and TRBJ2-2; TRBD1 matches at 9 bases. The receptor comes from a woman in her fifties or sixties with renal cell carcinoma. The CDR3 reads CASSLVVTGGNTGELFF. CDR3 DNA: TGCGCCAGCAGCTTGGTGGTGACAGGGGGTAACACCGGGGAGCTGTTTTTT.